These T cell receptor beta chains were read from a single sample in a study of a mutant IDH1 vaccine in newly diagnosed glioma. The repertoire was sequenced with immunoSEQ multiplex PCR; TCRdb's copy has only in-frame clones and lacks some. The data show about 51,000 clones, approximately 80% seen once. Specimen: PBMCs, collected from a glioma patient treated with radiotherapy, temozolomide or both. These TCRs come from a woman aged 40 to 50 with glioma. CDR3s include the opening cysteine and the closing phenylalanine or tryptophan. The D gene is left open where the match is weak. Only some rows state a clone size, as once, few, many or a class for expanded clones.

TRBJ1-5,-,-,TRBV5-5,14,TGTGCCAGCAGCTCAGTCGATAGCAATCAGCCCCAGCATTTT,CASSSVDSNQPQHF
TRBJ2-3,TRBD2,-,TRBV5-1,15,TGCGCCAGCAGCTTGGTTCGGGGGGGCCAGGGTACGCAGTATTTT,CASSLVRGGQGTQYF
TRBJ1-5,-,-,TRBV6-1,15,TGTGCCAGCATCCCGTCACAGGGCAGCAATCAGCCCCAGCATTTT,CASIPSQGSNQPQHF
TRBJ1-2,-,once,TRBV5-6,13,TGTGCCAGCAGCTTGGGCCAGTTTTATGGCTACACCTTC,CASSLGQFYGYTF
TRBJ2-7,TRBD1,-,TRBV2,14,TGTGCCAGAGGACAGGGAGGTTCCTCCTACGAGCAGTACTTC,CARGQGGSSYEQYF
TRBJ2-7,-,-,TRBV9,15,TGTGCCAGCAGCGTAGATGGCGACAGCTCCTACGAGCAGTACTTC,CASSVDGDSSYEQYF
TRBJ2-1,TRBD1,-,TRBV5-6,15,TGTGCCAGCAGCCTCGAGGGGACAGGGTACAATGAGCAGTTCTTC,CASSLEGTGYNEQFF
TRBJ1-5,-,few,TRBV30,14,TGTGCCTGGAGGAGTGAGGGTTTAAGACAGCCCCAGCATTTT,CAWRSEGLRQPQHF
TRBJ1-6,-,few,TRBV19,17,TGTGCCAGTAGTATCCCCCGGGGAGGACAGAGCAATTCACCCCTCCACTTT,CASSIPRGGQSNSPLHF
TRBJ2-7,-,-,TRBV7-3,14,TGTGCCAGCAGCTTATCGGCGACCGGGGGCGAGCAGTACTTC,CASSLSATGGEQYF
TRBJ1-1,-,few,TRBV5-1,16,TGCGCCAGCAGCTTGGGACTCCCCAGGGGGAACACTGAAGCTTTCTTT,CASSLGLPRGNTEAFF
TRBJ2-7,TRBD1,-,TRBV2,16,TGTGCCAGCAGTGAAAGCCGGGACAGAGTCTCCTACGAGCAGTACTTC,CASSESRDRVSYEQYF
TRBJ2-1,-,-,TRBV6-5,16,TGTGCCAGCAGTTTCCCGGGCGGGGAAACCTACAATGAGCAGTTCTTC,CASSFPGGETYNEQFF
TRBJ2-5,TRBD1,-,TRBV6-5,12,TGTGCCAAGGACAGGGACGGGGAGACCCAGTACTTC,CAKDRDGETQYF
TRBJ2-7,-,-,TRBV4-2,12,TGTGCCAGCAGCCAAGGTTGGGGCGAGCAGTACTTC,CASSQGWGEQYF
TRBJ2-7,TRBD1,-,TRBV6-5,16,TGTGCCAGCAGTTACATCCGGACAGGGGGCTTCTACGAGCAGTACTTC,CASSYIRTGGFYEQYF
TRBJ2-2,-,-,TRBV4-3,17,TGCGCCAGCAGCCAAGATCAAACCAGAGGGAACACCGGGGAGCTGTTTTTT,CASSQDQTRGNTGELFF
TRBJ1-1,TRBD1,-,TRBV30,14,TGTGCCTGGAGTTCGGGACAGGGGTACACTGAAGCTTTCTTT,CAWSSGQGYTEAFF
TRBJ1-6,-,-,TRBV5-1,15,TGCGCCAGCAGCTTGGGACAGTCTGGTAATTCACCCCTCCACTTT,CASSLGQSGNSPLHF
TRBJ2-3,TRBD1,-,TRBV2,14,TGTGCCAGCAGGACCGGACAGGGCACAGATACGCAGTATTTT,CASRTGQGTDTQYF
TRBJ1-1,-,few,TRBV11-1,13,TGTGCCAGCCGACAGAATCTGAACACTGAAGCTTTCTTT,CASRQNLNTEAFF
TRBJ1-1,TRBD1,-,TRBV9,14,TGTGCCAGCAGCTTCGGGACAGTAAACACTGAAGCTTTCTTT,CASSFGTVNTEAFF
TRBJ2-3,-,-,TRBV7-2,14,TGTGCCAGCAGCTTGTTTCGGGCCGGGGATACGCAGTATTTT,CASSLFRAGDTQYF
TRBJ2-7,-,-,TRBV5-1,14,TGCGCCAGCAGCTTGGATCCGGTTTCCTACGAGCAGTACTTC,CASSLDPVSYEQYF
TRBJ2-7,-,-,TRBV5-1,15,TGCGCCAGCAGCCGAGGGGGGGAGGGCGGATCCGAGCAGTACTTC,CASSRGGEGGSEQYF
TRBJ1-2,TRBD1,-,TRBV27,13,TGTGCCAGCAGTTTTGGGACAGGGGTAGGCTACACCTTC,CASSFGTGVGYTF